The 26 T cell receptor beta chains in this list originate from one sample, sequenced in a study of blood T cell repertoires in COVID-19. Clones were read by immunoSEQ multiplex PCR, and TCRdb kept only the in-frame ones, dropping some. The sample lists some 290,000 clones; approximately 91% were seen once. Sequences were obtained from PBMCs or T cells enriched from blood (not recorded which). These receptors were obtained from a woman in her 40s with acute COVID-19.

The V and J genes are TRBV9 and TRBJ2-7; the match to TRBD2 covers 8 bases. V lost 4 bases and J lost 3; bases outside the gene matches: 12. The CDR3 has 16 residues. Germline V gives CDR1 SGDLS, CDR2 YYNGEE. The CDR3 here is CASSPWVTSENYEQYF. The CDR3 coding sequence is TGTGCCAGCAGCCCATGGGTGACTAGCGAAAACTACGAGCAGTACTTC.

This rearrangement joins TRBV27 to TRBJ2-7; D remains unclear. V was clipped by 0 bases and J by 3 bases, with 9 bases between them. CDR1 and CDR2 from the germline V gene are MNHEY and SMNVEV (reference sequence). The CDR3 length is 14 residues. CDR3 coding DNA: TGTGCCAGCAGTTTATCCCTCGACTTCTACGAGCAGTACTTC. Translation: CASSLSLDFYEQYF.

This chain links TRBV27 with TRBJ2-7, with D uncertain. Looked up from germline, CDR1 is MNHEY and CDR2 is SMNVEV (reference sequence). Trimming removed 3 bases from V and 7 bases from J, with 10 bases in between. CDR3 length: 12 residues. The CDR3 sequence is CASSFTSREQYF. The CDR3 DNA reads TGTGCCAGCAGTTTTACCTCCCGGGAGCAGTACTTC.

The table lists this clone with a few counts. J is TRBJ2-6 and V is TRBV11-2; D remains unclear. The ends were cut back, 6 bases at V and 1 base at J, with 4 bases in the middle. This CDR3 comprises 13 residues. CDR1 and CDR2 (germline): SGHAT, FQNNGV. DNA for the CDR3: TGTGCCAGCAGTCCATCTGGGGCCAACGTCCTGACTTTC. This encodes CASSPSGANVLTF. The entire variable domain, with the rest obtained from reference TRBV11-2 and TRBJ2-6, is as follows: EAGVAQSPRYKIIEKRQSVAFWCNPISGHATLYWYQQILGQGPKLLIQFQNNGVVDDSQLPKDRFSAERLKGVDSTLKIQPAKLEDSAVYLCASSPSGANVLTFGAGSRLTVL.

This clone was observed once. The genes are TRBV5-1 and TRBJ1-1, with 7 bases fitting TRBD1. Germline V gene sequence: CDR1 SGHRS, CDR2 YFSETQ. This CDR3 comprises 15 residues. V trimming: 4 bases; J trimming: 4 bases; junction bases outside the gene matches: 10. CDR3 loop: CASSPRQGEATEAFF. The CDR3 region has the DNA TGCGCCAGCAGCCCGAGACAGGGTGAGGCCACTGAAGCTTTCTTT.

This clone has a single count. This sequence joins TRBV2 and TRBJ1-1; 8 bases are a match to TRBD1. CDR1 is SNHLY, CDR2 FYNNEI, per germline. The CDR3 is 15 amino acids. For the CDR3, the DNA is TGTGCACCAGCAGGGGGCCCCCCGGGGGTGGGTGAAGCTTTCTTT. Protein product: CAPAGGPPGVGEAFF. Full variable domain (outside the CDR3, taken from reference TRBV2 and TRBJ1-1): EPEVTQTPSHQVTQMGQEVILRCVPISNHLYFYWYRQILGQKVEFLVSFYNNEISEKSEIFDDQFSVERPDGSNFTLKIRSTKLEDSAMYFCAPAGGPPGVGEAFFGQGTRLTVV.

The CDR3 sequence: CASSQGAVRGGETQYF. The CDR3 DNA sequence: TGTGCCAGCAGCCAAGGTGCGGTACGAGGCGGGGAGACCCAGTACTTC. This chain connects TRBV3-1 (or the pseudogene TRBV3-2) to TRBJ2-5, with a tentative D call TRBD2 (5 bases). From germline, CDR1 is LGHDT and CDR2 YNNKEL (reference sequence). The CDR3 sequence is 16 residues long. Trimming took off 1 base at V and 5 bases at J, with 17 bases between the two ends.

The rearrangement links TRBV5-6 to TRBJ1-2, with D unresolved. From germline, CDR1 is SGHDT and CDR2 YYEEEE. The CDR3 loop spans 13 amino acids. V gave up 0 bases and J gave up 7 bases, with 10 bases separating them. The CDR3 DNA reads as TGTGCCAGCAGCTTGGAAGGAGTTTCTGGCTACACCTTC. This encodes CASSLEGVSGYTF.

The V gene is TRBV4-2, the J gene TRBJ1-5; D might be TRBD1 (5 bases). V was pared by 7 bases and J by 6 bases, with 19 bases between. This CDR3 spans 15 amino acids. Germline values: CDR1 LGHNA, CDR2 YNFKEQ. The CDR3 spells CASTTEAGGGQPQHF. The CDR3 region has the DNA TGTGCCAGCACCACCGAGGCGGGGGGTGGTCAGCCCCAGCATTTT.

The rearrangement uses TRBV5-1 and TRBJ2-1; 8 nucleotides match TRBD2. Unmatched junction bases numbered 15, after V lost 0 bases and J lost 10 bases. Germline values: CDR1 SGHRS, CDR2 YFSETQ. This CDR3 is 17 amino acids long. The CDR3 sequence: CASSLAGPGRAFGEQFF. The CDR3 DNA reads as TGCGCCAGCAGCTTGGCCGGTCCCGGGAGGGCCTTTGGGGAGCAGTTCTTC.

This chain connects TRBV2 to TRBJ1-6, with 9 positions matching TRBD1. The trim removed 6 bases at V and 9 bases at J, leaving 12 bases unmatched. The germline CDR1 and CDR2 sequences are SNHLY and FYNNEI. The CDR3 has 16 amino acids. The CDR3 is CASREPGQGSVSPLHF. The CDR3, as DNA: TGTGCCAGCAGGGAACCGGGACAGGGTTCTGTTTCACCCCTCCACTTT.

The CDR3 spells CASVESGGNTIYF. CDR3 coding DNA: TGTGCCAGCGTGGAATCAGGTGGAAACACCATATATTTT. This chain joins TRBV28 and TRBJ1-3, with no clear D. Germline values: CDR1 MDHEN, CDR2 SYDVKM. V was shortened by 8 bases and J by 3 bases, with 11 bases between the two germline ends. The CDR3 has 13 residues.

The rearrangement links TRBV19 to TRBJ1-6; D may be TRBD1 (6 bases). CDR1 and CDR2 from the germline V gene are LNHDA and SQIVND (reference sequence). The CDR3 contains 15 residues. The V and J ends lost 4 bases and 8 bases respectively, with 15 bases between them. The CDR3 DNA reads TGTGCCAGTAGTACGATAGACAGGCGCCATTCACCCCTCCACTTT. It is translated as CASSTIDRRHSPLHF.

The rearrangement links TRBV5-5 to TRBJ1-2; 8 positions agree with TRBD1. CDR1 SGHKS and CDR2 YYEKEE come from the germline V gene (reference sequence). The CDR3 extends over 14 amino acids. Trimming cost V 2 bases and J 0 bases; bases outside gene matches: 0. CDR3 nucleotide sequence: TGTGCCAGCAGCTTACAGGGGGCTAACTATGGCTACACCTTC. This gives the protein CASSLQGANYGYTF.

The chain uses TRBV28 and TRBJ2-2, with D possibly TRBD1 on 6 matching bases. V gave up 3 bases and J gave up 1 base, with 12 bases separating them. CDR3 length equals 16 residues. Germline-derived CDR1 and CDR2 are MDHEN and SYDVKM. CDR3 sequence (DNA): TGTGCCAGCAGTTTTCTTGGCAGGGGGAACACCGGGGAGCTGTTTTTT. This encodes CASSFLGRGNTGELFF.

With respect to this clone: The sample contains more than one DNA sequence encoding this CDR3. The chain is built from TRBV9 and TRBJ2-3, with TRBD2 matching 10 bases. This CDR3 has 16 residues. The V gene end was trimmed by 2 bases and the J gene end by 0 bases; junction bases not matched to a gene: 3. CDR1 SGDLS and CDR2 YYNGEE come from the germline V gene. CDR3 protein: CASSVERGGSTDTQYF. DNA of the CDR3: TGTGCCAGCAGCGTTGAGCGGGGGGGGAGCACAGATACGCAGTATTTT.

For the CDR3, the DNA is TGTGCGACAGCAGAGGTGGGAGGGGGGTTTGAGACCCAGTACTTC. Its protein product is CATAEVGGGFETQYF. This chain uses TRBV11-2 with TRBJ2-5, with a weak D call TRBD2 (7 bases). The CDR3 is 15 amino acids. Germline V gives CDR1 SGHAT, CDR2 FQNNGV.

The V and J genes are TRBV5-1 and TRBJ2-1, with TRBD2 identical over 8 bases. Losses at the gene ends were 2 bases for V and 4 bases for J; bases not matched to a gene: 5. The CDR3 contains 15 residues. Looked up from germline, CDR1 is SGHRS and CDR2 is YFSETQ. The CDR3 region has the DNA TGCGCCAGCAGCTTAAGCGGGAGCACTTACAATGAGCAGTTCTTC. It encodes CASSLSGSTYNEQFF.

This chain uses TRBV7-2 with TRBJ2-1; weak D call: TRBD2 (6 bases). The CDR3 sequence is 17 residues long. V gave up 1 base and J gave up 9 bases, with 22 bases separating them. Germline assignment: CDR1 SGHTA and CDR2 FQGNSA. Here the CDR3 DNA reads TGTGCCAGCAGCTTAGACGTGGCGGCAGGGAGGTTGGGTGAGCAGTTCTTC. Translation gives CASSLDVAAGRLGEQFF.

This rearrangement joins TRBV19 to TRBJ2-5; 7 bases fit TRBD1. Germline V gene sequence: CDR1 LNHDA, CDR2 SQIVND (reference sequence). This CDR3 has 16 amino acids. The ends lost 3 bases at V and 5 bases at J; junction bases unmatched: 12. Here the CDR3 reads CASSIEGQEFWETQYF. In nucleotides, the CDR3 is TGTGCCAGTAGTATCGAAGGACAGGAGTTTTGGGAGACCCAGTACTTC.

V gene TRBV19 combines with J gene TRBJ2-1; 9 nucleotides agree with TRBD2. CDR1 LNHDA and CDR2 SQIVND come from the germline V gene (reference sequence). After removal of 0 bases from V and 9 bases from J, the junction contained 9 bases not matched to a gene. The CDR3 sequence is 16 residues long. CDR3: CASSIDSSGSLGEQFF. For the CDR3, the DNA is TGTGCCAGTAGTATAGATAGTAGCGGGAGCCTTGGTGAGCAGTTCTTC. The full variable domain, completed using reference TRBV19 and TRBJ2-1, is DGGITQSPKYLFRKEGQNVTLSCEQNLNHDAMYWYRQDPGQGLRLIYYSQIVNDFQKGDIAEGYSVSREKKESFPLTVTSAQKNPTAFYLCASSIDSSGSLGEQFFGPGTRLTVL.

The chain has TRBV2 and TRBJ2-7; no reliable D call. The CDR3 has 12 residues. Trimming took 3 bases from V and 5 from J, leaving 8 bases between them. Looked up from germline, CDR1 is SNHLY and CDR2 is FYNNEI. The DNA of the CDR3 is TGTGCCAGCAGTGACCAGCAGGACGAGCAGTACTTC. Translating gives CASSDQQDEQYF.

The J gene is TRBJ2-7, the V gene TRBV11-3; TRBD1 is a possible D gene (6 bases). Germline-derived CDR1 and CDR2 are SGHNT and YENEEA. CDR3 length: 15 residues. The germline V and J ends were trimmed by 5 bases and 3 bases, with 17 bases remaining between them. The CDR3 spells CASSPRDTNVYEQYF. The CDR3 DNA is TGTGCCAGCAGCCCCCGGGACACGAACGTCTACGAGCAGTACTTC.

V is TRBV29-1 and J is TRBJ2-1; D gene unclear. Trimming took off 6 bases at V and 8 bases at J, with 17 bases between the two ends. The CDR3 loop spans 13 amino acids. Germline lookup yields CDR1 SQVTM and CDR2 ANQGSEA. CDR3 in amino acids: CSVSLTLFDEQFF. The CDR3 DNA sequence: TGCAGCGTATCCCTAACCCTCTTCGATGAGCAGTTCTTC.

CDR3 amino acids: CASSVAGDGGELFF. CDR3 bases: TGTGCCAGCAGCGTAGCAGGGGACGGCGGGGAGCTGTTTTTT. The chain has TRBV9 and TRBJ2-2; maybe TRBD1 (6 bases). The CDR3 consists of 14 residues. Trimming shortened V by 0 bases and J by 7 bases, and 10 bases separated the two germline ends. CDR1 and CDR2 from the germline V gene are SGDLS and YYNGEE.

This clone appeared a few times. Other DNA variants within this sample encode the same CDR3. V usage is TRBV7-8 and J usage is TRBJ1-6; 9 nucleotides align to TRBD1. The junction had 5 bases not matched to a gene; V was cut back by 0 bases and J by 8 bases. This CDR3 is 16 amino acids long. CDR1 and CDR2 from the germline V gene are SGHVS and FQNEAQ. The CDR3 is CASSLATGQGYSPLHF. The CDR3 DNA reads TGTGCCAGCAGCTTAGCGACGGGACAGGGCTATTCACCCCTCCACTTT.